The clone carrying this TCR beta chain came up a few times. Its target is unknown. The sample belongs to a study of blood T cells in healthy people across ages. Study conclusions and caveats: Naive T cell percentage by flow cytometry tracked strongly with beta diversity. What prevented conclusive comparison of naive and antigen-experienced cells was that PBMCs were unsorted. Changes in expanded clonotypes were possibly confounded, as the CMV status of donors was unknown.

Sample-barcoded 5' priming and a J-beta primer mix drove a second PCR of about 6 to 12 cycles. Each CDR3 protein is one row after TCRdb ran MiXCR on the 5' RACE reads. The sample lists about 400,000 distinct CDR3 sequences, about 55% occurring once. The V gene end was trimmed by 4 bases and the J gene end by 6 bases; junction bases not matched to a gene: 8. Germline V lookup: CDR1 SGHTA, CDR2 FQGNSA. This CDR3 contains 17 residues. Each sample used at least 6 million PBMCs. The specimen sequenced was blood. The TCR comes from a man aged 55 to 69 in good health. The rearrangement links TRBV7-2 to TRBJ2-1; 14 nucleotides align to TRBD2. The CDR3 region has the DNA TGTGCCAGCAGCTCGACTAGCGGGAGGGCATGGGGCAATGAGCAGTTCTTC. Its protein is CASSSTSGRAWGNEQFF.